This TCR beta chain was obtained from a study of blood T cell repertoires in COVID-19. The overall study: Acute and convalescent COVID-19 samples came from the United States, Italy and Spain.

CDR3 length equals 15 residues. Trimming left V 4 bases short and J 7 bases short, with 18 bases between. Germline CDR1 and CDR2: SGHVS and FNYEAQ. Libraries were prepared by immunoSEQ multiplex PCR; TCRdb keeps only in-frame clonotypes and omits some of them. The sample includes 200,000 to 250,000 clones, roughly four fifths of them seen just once. The clonotype originates from a woman in her twenties or thirties who had recovered from COVID-19. Material for sequencing was peripheral blood. The chain is built from TRBV7-6 and TRBJ2-3; D possibly corresponds to TRBD1 (5 bases). In DNA, the CDR3 is TGTGCCAGCAGCTCGACGCTAGGGGTGGCACATACGCAGTATTTT. Protein: CASSSTLGVAHTQYF.